This TCR beta chain appears in the sequencing data of a study of early T cells in non-severe SARS-CoV-2 infection. Study background: Sequencing of bulk RNA from unsorted whole blood was done, without chain pairing.

Study-wide results and limits: CD4 and private specificities were missed by VDJdb matching, which favored anti-spike CD8 responses.

In regard to this clonotype: Its antigen is still unknown.

Individual cDNA molecules were tagged with unique molecular identifiers. TCRdb recomputed calls from the 5' RACE reads with MiXCR, one row per CDR3 protein. This table has around 64,000 distinct CDR3 sequences, over 10% appearing once. In germline, CDR1 is SGDLS, CDR2 YYNGEE. The germline V and J ends were trimmed by 0 bases and 2 bases, with 11 bases remaining between them. This CDR3 comprises 15 residues. This clonotype was obtained from an adult who was a healthcare worker with PCR-confirmed SARS-CoV-2 infection or an uninfected control (not recorded which). The sequenced sample was whole blood, obtained at baseline. V and J are TRBV9 and TRBJ1-2; D possibly corresponds to TRBD1 (5 bases). The CDR3 DNA sequence: TGTGCCAGCAGCGTAGGGGGCGGCGAAAACTATGGCTACACCTTC. Translation: CASSVGGGENYGYTF. The variable domain in full, completed from reference TRBV9 and TRBJ1-2, reads DSGVTQTPKHLITATGQRVTLRCSPRSGDLSVYWYQQSLDQGLQFLIQYYNGEERAKGNILERFSAQQFPDLHSELNLSSLELGDSALYFCASSVGGGENYGYTFGSGTRLTVV.